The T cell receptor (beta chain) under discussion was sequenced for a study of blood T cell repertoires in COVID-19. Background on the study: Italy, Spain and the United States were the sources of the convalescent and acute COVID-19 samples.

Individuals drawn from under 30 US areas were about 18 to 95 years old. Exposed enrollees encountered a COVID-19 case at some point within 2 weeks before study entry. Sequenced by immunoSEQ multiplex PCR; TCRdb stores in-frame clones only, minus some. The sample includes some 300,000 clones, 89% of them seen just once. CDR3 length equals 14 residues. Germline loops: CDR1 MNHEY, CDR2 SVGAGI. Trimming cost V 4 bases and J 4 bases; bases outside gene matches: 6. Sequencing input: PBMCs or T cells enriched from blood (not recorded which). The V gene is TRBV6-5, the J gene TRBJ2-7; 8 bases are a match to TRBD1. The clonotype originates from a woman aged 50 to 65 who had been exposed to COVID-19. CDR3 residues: CASSSGQGQYEQYF. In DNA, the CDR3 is TGTGCCAGCAGTTCAGGACAGGGACAGTACGAGCAGTACTTC.